Listed below are T cell receptor beta chains from one sample, sequenced in a study of OX40 agonist ivuxolimab in advanced cancers. Data came from immunoSEQ multiplex PCR; TCRdb stores just in-frame clones and leaves some out. The sample lists 100,000 to 130,000 clones, under 95% seen once, with under 0.85% in the top ten. Specimen: CD4+ or CD8+ T cells sorted from blood, collected in a trial of the OX40 agonist ivuxolimab. The receptors were gathered from an adult with an advanced solid tumor such as melanoma, head and neck, liver or kidney cancer. CDR3s include the opening cysteine and the closing phenylalanine or tryptophan. Fields, in order: J gene, D gene, clone size, CDR3 length, V gene, CDR3 protein, CDR3 DNA. A D gene is named only where the DNA matches it firmly. The size entry is marked missing in some rows and otherwise reads once, few, many or a size class.

>TRBJ1-5|-|-|13|TRBV18
CASSEGERQPQHF
TGTGCCAGCTCAGAGGGGGAACGTCAGCCCCAGCATTTT
>TRBJ1-2|-|-|14|TRBV6-6
CASSYSLGIYGYTF
TGTGCCAGCAGTTACTCGTTGGGCATCTATGGCTACACCTTC
>TRBJ1-2|-|-|15|TRBV19
CASSTQWTGLDGYTF
TGTGCCAGTAGTACCCAATGGACGGGACTCGATGGCTACACCTTC
>TRBJ1-1|-|-|13|TRBV6-5
CASSFGENTEAFF
TGTGCCAGCAGTTTTGGGGAGAACACTGAAGCTTTCTTT
>TRBJ2-5|-|-|16|TRBV7-9
CASSLLGRHEQETQYF
TGTGCCAGCAGCTTACTCGGTCGACACGAACAAGAGACCCAGTACTTC
>TRBJ2-1|TRBD2|once|14|TRBV19
CASSRGLAGVEQFF
TGTGCCAGTAGTAGGGGACTAGCGGGAGTGGAGCAGTTCTTC
>TRBJ1-6|TRBD1|once|18|TRBV11-3
CASSQKTGPSTYNSPLHF
TGTGCCAGCAGCCAAAAGACAGGGCCCTCTACGTATAATTCACCCCTCCACTTT
>TRBJ1-2|TRBD1|-|13|TRBV30
CAWSAGTGGGNTF
TGTGCCTGGAGTGCCGGGACAGGGGGCGGTAACACCTTC
>TRBJ2-5|-|-|13|TRBV6-5
CASSQDSRETQYF
TGTGCCAGCAGTCAGGACAGTCGCGAGACCCAGTACTTC
>TRBJ2-3|TRBD2|-|19|TRBV10-1
CASSESASGGISITDTQYF
TGCGCCAGCAGTGAGTCTGCTAGCGGGGGAATTTCAATCACAGATACGCAGTATTTT
>TRBJ2-7|TRBD1|-|14|TRBV5-1
CASSPGQGSYEQYF
TGCGCCAGCAGCCCGGGACAGGGGAGCTACGAGCAGTACTTC
>TRBJ2-6|-|-|17|TRBV19
CASSTHRTPTGANVLTF
TGTGCCAGTAGTACCCACCGAACCCCCACTGGGGCCAACGTCCTGACTTTC
>TRBJ2-1|TRBD2|-|18|TRBV5-6
CASSAGTFGLARGNEQFF
TGTGCCAGCAGTGCCGGTACATTTGGACTAGCACGCGGCAATGAGCAGTTCTTC
>TRBJ2-7|TRBD1|-|16|TRBV18
CASSPGGRTGGYEQYF
TGTGCCAGCTCACCAGGGGGGCGGACAGGGGGCTACGAGCAGTACTTC
>TRBJ2-6|-|-|13|TRBV30
CAWSVFGANVLTF
TGTGCCTGGAGTGTATTTGGGGCCAACGTCCTGACTTTC
>TRBJ2-3|TRBD2|few|15|TRBV5-1
CASSYERGVSDTQYF
TGCGCCAGCAGTTATGAGCGGGGTGTCTCAGATACGCAGTATTTT
>TRBJ2-3|-|once|15|TRBV6-5
CASSHPSDTTDTQYF
TGTGCCAGCAGTCATCCCTCGGACACCACAGATACGCAGTATTTT
>TRBJ1-5|-|-|14|TRBV19
CASSILGLYQPQHF
TGTGCCAGTAGTATATTGGGCTTATATCAGCCCCAGCATTTT
>TRBJ2-3|-|-|14|TRBV5-1
CASSGGSSTDTQYF
TGCGCCAGCAGCGGTGGGTCGAGCACAGATACGCAGTATTTT
>TRBJ2-2|TRBD2|-|15|TRBV10-2
CASRQLAGGFGELFF
TGCGCCAGCAGACAACTAGCGGGGGGGTTCGGGGAGCTGTTTTTT
>TRBJ2-5|-|-|15|TRBV15
CATSRDPTDQETQYF
TGTGCCACCAGCAGAGATCCGACGGACCAAGAGACCCAGTACTTC
>TRBJ1-4|TRBD1|-|16|TRBV7-9
CASSLAPLGQGEKLFF
TGTGCCAGCAGCTTAGCCCCACTGGGACAGGGTGAAAAACTGTTTTTT
>TRBJ2-5|-|-|11|TRBV6-5
CASSSQETQYF
TGTGCCAGCAGTTCACAAGAGACCCAGTACTTC
>TRBJ1-1|-|once|13|TRBV6-5
CASSRNRNTEAFF
TGTGCCAGCAGTCGCAACAGGAACACTGAAGCTTTCTTT
>TRBJ1-1|-|-|15|TRBV14
CASSLLQGINTEAFF
TGTGCCAGCAGCCTTCTTCAGGGAATTAACACTGAAGCTTTCTTT
>TRBJ2-3|-|-|16|TRBV25-1
CASSDLGPQSPDTQYF
TGTGCCAGCAGTGATCTCGGACCCCAGAGCCCAGATACGCAGTATTTT
>TRBJ1-2|-|-|12|TRBV5-4
CASSMDGYGYTF
TGTGCCAGCAGCATGGACGGATATGGCTACACCTTC
>TRBJ2-7|-|-|14|TRBV2
CASRTEVKSYEQYF
TGTGCCAGCAGGACAGAAGTAAAATCCTACGAGCAGTACTTC
>TRBJ1-2|-|-|14|TRBV5-4
CASSPGVLNYGYTF
TGTGCCAGCAGTCCAGGGGTTCTTAACTATGGCTACACCTTC
>TRBJ2-3|TRBD2|once|18|TRBV7-6
CASSLAGGTSGHTDTQYF
TGTGCCAGCAGCTTAGCGGGGGGGACTAGCGGTCACACAGATACGCAGTATTTT
>TRBJ2-7|-|-|11|TRBV6-5
CASSGSYEQYF
TGTGCCAGCAGCGGCTCCTACGAGCAGTACTTC
>TRBJ1-2|-|-|12|TRBV30
CAWSIGNYGYTF
TGTGCCTGGAGTATCGGCAACTATGGCTACACCTTC
>TRBJ2-3|-|-|12|TRBV10-3
CAISEAGNTQYF
TGTGCCATCAGTGAAGCCGGGAATACGCAGTATTTT
>TRBJ1-3|-|-|17|TRBV7-9
CASSPSQGIRSGNTIYF
TGTGCCAGCAGCCCAAGTCAGGGTATTCGCTCAGGAAACACCATATATTTT
>TRBJ1-1|-|-|16|TRBV30
CAWRAARGAMNTEAFF
TGTGCCTGGAGGGCCGCGAGGGGGGCGATGAACACTGAAGCTTTCTTT
>TRBJ2-5|TRBD2|-|14|TRBV6-6
CASSGNGGAKTQYF
TGTGCCAGCAGTGGTAACGGGGGGGCGAAGACCCAGTACTTC
>TRBJ2-5|TRBD1|-|13|TRBV7-2
CASSNRGQETQYF
TGTGCCAGCAGCAACAGGGGTCAAGAGACCCAGTACTTC
>TRBJ1-4|-|-|15|TRBV27
CASSSSTADNEKLFF
-
>TRBJ1-2|-|-|14|TRBV19
CASSRAGTNYGYTF
TGTGCCAGTAGCAGGGCAGGGACGAACTATGGCTACACCTTC
>TRBJ2-7|TRBD1|-|14|TRBV5-1
CASSSGTGGYEQYF
TGCGCCAGCAGTTCCGGGACAGGGGGTTACGAGCAGTACTTC
>TRBJ1-2|TRBD1|-|13|TRBV5-5
CASSLQGNYGYTF
TGTGCCAGCAGCCTACAGGGGAACTATGGCTACACCTTC
>TRBJ1-6|TRBD1|-|18|TRBV6-1
CASSEALDRGRYNSPLHF
TGTGCCAGCAGTGAAGCTTTAGACAGGGGGCGATATAATTCACCCCTCCACTTT
>TRBJ1-2|-|-|14|TRBV5-4
CASSLAGLKYGYTF
TGTGCCAGCAGCTTGGCGGGGTTAAAGTATGGCTACACCTTC
>TRBJ2-5|TRBD2|-|13|TRBV19
CASSGEGIETQYF
TGTGCCAGTAGTGGGGAGGGGATAGAGACCCAGTACTTC
>TRBJ2-5|TRBD2|-|13|TRBV5-1
CASSPGGRETQYF
TGCGCCAGCAGCCCGGGGGGTAGGGAGACCCAGTACTTC